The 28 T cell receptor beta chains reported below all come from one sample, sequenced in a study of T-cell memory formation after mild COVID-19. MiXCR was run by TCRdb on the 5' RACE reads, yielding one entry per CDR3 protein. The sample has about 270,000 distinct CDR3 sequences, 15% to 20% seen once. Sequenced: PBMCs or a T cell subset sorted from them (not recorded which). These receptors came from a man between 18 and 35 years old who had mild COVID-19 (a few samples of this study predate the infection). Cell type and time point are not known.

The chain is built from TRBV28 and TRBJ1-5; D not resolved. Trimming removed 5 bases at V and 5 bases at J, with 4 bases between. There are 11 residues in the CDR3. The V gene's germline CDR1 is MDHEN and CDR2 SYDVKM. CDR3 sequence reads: CASSQYQPQHF. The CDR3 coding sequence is TGTGCCAGCAGTCAGTATCAGCCCCAGCATTTT.

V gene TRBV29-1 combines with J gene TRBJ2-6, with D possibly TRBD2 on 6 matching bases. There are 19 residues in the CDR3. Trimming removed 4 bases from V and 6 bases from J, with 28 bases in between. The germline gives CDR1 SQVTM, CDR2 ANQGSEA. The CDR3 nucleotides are TGCAGCGTTGCCGGGAGACGATCACCTCTGGGGCCCCCGGCCAACGTCCTGACTTTC. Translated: CSVAGRRSPLGPPANVLTF.

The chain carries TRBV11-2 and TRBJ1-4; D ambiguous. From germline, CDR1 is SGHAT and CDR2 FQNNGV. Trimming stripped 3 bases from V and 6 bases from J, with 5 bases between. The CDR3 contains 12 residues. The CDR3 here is CASSFLDEKLFF. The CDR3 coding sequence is TGTGCCAGCAGCTTCCTGGATGAAAAACTGTTTTTT.

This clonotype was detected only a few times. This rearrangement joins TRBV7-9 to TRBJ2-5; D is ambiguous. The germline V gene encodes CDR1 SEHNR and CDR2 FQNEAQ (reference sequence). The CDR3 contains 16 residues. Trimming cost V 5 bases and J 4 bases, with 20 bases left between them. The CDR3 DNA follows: TGTGCCAGCAGCCCCGCCCCGAGTTATCGGAGAGAGACCCAGTACTTC. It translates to CASSPAPSYRRETQYF.

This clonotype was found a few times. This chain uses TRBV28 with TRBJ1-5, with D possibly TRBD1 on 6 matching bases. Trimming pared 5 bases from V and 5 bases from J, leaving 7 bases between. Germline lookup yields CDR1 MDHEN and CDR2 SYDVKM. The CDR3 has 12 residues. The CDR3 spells CASSGTYQPQHF. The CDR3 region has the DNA TGTGCCAGCAGTGGGACATATCAGCCCCAGCATTTT.

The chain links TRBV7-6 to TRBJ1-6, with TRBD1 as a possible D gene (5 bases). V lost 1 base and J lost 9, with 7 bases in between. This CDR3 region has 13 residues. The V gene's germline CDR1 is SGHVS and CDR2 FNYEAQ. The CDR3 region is CASSLGDPSPLHF. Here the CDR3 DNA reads TGTGCCAGCAGCTTAGGGGACCCTTCACCCCTCCACTTT.

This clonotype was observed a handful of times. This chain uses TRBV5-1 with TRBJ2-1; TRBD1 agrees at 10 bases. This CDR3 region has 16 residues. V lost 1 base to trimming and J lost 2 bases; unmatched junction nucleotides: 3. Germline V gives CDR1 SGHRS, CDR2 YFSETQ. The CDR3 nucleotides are TGCGCCAGCAGCTTGTTGGGGACAGGGGCCTACAATGAGCAGTTCTTC. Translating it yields CASSLLGTGAYNEQFF.

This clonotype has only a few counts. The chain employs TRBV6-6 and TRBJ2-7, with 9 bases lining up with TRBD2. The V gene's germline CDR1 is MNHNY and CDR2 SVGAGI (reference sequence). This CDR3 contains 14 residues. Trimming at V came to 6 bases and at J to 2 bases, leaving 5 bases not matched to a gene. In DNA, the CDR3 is TGTGCCAGCAGCACCGGGACTAGCACCTACGAGCAGTACTTC. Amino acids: CASSTGTSTYEQYF.

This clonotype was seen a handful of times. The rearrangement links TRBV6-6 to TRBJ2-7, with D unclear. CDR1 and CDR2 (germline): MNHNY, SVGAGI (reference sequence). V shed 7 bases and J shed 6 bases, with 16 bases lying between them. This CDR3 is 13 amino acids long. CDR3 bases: TGTGCCAGCAAAGACCAGGTTCCGGGCGAGCAGTACGTC. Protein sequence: CASKDQVPGEQYV.

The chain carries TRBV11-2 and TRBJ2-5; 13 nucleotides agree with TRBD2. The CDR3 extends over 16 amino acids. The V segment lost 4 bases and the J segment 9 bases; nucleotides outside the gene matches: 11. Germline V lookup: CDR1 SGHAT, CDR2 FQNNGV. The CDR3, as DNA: TGTGCCAGCAGCTCGGGACTAGCGGGGCCGGGGACGGCCCAGTACTTC. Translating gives CASSSGLAGPGTAQYF.

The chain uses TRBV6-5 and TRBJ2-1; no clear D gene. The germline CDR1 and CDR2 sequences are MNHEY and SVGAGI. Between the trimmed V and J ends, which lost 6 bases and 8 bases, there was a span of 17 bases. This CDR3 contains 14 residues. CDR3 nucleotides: TGTGCCAGCAGGAGATCTTATGGGTCGGATGAGCAGTTCTTC. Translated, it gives CASRRSYGSDEQFF.

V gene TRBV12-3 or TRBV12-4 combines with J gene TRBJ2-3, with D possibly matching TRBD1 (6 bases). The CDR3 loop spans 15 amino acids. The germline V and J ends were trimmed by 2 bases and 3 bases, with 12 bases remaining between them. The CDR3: CASSLRGQTTDTQYF. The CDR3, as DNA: TGTGCCAGCAGTTTAAGAGGACAGACTACAGATACGCAGTATTTT.

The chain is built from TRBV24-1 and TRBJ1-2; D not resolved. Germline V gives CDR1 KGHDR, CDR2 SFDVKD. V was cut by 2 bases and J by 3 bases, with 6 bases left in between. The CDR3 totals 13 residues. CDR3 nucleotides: TGTGCCACCAGTGATTCGTCCTACTATGGCTACACCTTC. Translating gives CATSDSSYYGYTF.

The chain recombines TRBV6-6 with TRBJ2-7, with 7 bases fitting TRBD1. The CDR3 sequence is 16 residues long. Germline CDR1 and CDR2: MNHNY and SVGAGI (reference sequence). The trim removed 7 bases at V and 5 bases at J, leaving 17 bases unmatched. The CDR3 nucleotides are TGTGCCAGCACCTCCGATGTCGGGACAGCACTCAACGAGCAGTACTTC. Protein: CASTSDVGTALNEQYF.

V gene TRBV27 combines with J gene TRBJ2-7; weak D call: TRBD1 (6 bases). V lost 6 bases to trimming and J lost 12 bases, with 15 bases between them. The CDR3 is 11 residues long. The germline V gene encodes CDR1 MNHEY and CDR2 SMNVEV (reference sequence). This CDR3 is CASRQGWRMYF. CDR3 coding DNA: TGTGCCAGCAGGCAGGGGTGGCGGATGTACTTC.

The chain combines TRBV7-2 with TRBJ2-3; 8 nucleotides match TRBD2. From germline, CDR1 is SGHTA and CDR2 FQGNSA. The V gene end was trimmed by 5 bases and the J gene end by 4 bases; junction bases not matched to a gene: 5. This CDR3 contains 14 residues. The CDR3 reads CASSEGLAPDTQYF. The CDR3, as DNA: TGTGCCAGCAGCGAAGGACTAGCTCCAGATACGCAGTATTTT.

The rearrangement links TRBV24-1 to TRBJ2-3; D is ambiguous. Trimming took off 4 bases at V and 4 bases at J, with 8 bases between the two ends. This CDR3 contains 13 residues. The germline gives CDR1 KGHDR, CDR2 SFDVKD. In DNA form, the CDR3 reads TGTGCCACCAGTGACGCCGCGTCAGATACGCAGTATTTT. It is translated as CATSDAASDTQYF.

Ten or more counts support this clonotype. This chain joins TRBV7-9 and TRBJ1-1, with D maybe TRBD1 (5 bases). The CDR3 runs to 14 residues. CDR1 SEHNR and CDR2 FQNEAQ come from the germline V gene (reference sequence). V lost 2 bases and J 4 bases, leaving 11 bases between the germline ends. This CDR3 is CASSLRGGGTEAFF. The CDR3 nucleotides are TGTGCCAGCAGCTTAAGGGGCGGCGGCACTGAAGCTTTCTTT.

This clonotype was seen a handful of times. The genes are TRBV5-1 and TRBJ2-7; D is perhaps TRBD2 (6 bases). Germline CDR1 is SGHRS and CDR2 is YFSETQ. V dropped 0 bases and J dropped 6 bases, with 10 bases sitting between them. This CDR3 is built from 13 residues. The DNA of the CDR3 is TGCGCCAGCAGCTTGGATAGGACTACCGAGCAGTACGTC. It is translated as CASSLDRTTEQYV.

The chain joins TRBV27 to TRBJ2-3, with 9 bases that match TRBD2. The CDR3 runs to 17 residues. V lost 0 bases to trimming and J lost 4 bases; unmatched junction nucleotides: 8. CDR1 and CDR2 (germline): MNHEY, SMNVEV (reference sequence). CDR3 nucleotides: TGTGCCAGCAGTTTATCGAGGGTAGCGGGGGCCCCAGATACGCAGTATTTT. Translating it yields CASSLSRVAGAPDTQYF.

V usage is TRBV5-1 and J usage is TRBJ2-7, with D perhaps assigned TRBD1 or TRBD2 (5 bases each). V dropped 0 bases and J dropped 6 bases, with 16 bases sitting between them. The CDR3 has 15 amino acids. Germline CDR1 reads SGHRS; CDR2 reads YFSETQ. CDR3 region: CASSLGELGASEQYV. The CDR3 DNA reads TGCGCCAGCAGCTTGGGTGAACTAGGGGCCTCCGAGCAGTACGTC.

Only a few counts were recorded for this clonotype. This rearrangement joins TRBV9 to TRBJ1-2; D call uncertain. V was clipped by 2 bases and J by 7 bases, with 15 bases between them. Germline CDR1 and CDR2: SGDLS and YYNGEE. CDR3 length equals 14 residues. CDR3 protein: CASSVYTGMAGYTF. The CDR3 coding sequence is TGTGCCAGCAGCGTTTATACGGGAATGGCTGGCTACACCTTC.

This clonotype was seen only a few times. This chain's CDR3 is CASTHQGNSYEQYF. CDR3 nucleotide sequence: TGTGCCAGCACCCACCAGGGGAACTCCTACGAGCAGTACTTC. J is TRBJ2-7 and V is TRBV6-2 or TRBV6-3, with D possibly TRBD1 on 6 matching bases. The CDR3 is 14 residues long. Germline V lookup: CDR1 MNHEY, CDR2 SVGEGT. Trimming removed 7 bases from V and 0 bases from J, with 13 bases in between.

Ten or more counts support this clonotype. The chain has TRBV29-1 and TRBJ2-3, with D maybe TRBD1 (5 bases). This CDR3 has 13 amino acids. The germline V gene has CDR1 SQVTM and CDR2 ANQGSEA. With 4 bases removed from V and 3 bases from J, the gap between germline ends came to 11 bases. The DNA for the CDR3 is TGCAGCGTTGCCAGGGCAAGGACAGATACGCAGTATTTT. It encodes CSVARARTDTQYF.

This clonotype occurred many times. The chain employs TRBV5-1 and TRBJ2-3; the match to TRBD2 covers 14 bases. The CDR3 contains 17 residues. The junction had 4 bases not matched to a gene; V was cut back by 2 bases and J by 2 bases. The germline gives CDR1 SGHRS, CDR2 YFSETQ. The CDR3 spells CASSFQTSGGATDTQYF. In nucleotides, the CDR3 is TGCGCCAGCAGCTTCCAGACTAGCGGGGGGGCCACAGATACGCAGTATTTT.

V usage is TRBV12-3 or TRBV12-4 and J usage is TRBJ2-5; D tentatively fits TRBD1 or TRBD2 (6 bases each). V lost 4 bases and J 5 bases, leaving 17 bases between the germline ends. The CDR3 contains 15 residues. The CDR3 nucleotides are TGTGCCAGCAGTTGGGATGGTGGAGGGGGGGAGACCCAGTACTTC. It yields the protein CASSWDGGGGETQYF.

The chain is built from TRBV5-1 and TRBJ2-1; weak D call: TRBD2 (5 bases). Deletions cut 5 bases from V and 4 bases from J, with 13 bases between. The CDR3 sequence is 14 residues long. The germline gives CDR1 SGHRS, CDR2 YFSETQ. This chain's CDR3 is CASRGSGGYNEQFF. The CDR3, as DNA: TGCGCCAGCAGGGGTTCCGGCGGGTACAATGAGCAGTTCTTC.

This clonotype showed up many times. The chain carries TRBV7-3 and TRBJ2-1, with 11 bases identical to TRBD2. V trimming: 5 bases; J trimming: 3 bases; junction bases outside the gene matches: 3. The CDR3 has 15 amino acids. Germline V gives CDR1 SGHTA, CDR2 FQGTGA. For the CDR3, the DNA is TGTGCCAGCAGCCCCCTAGCGGGGGGCTACAATGAGCAGTTCTTC. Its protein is CASSPLAGGYNEQFF.